These 8 T cell receptor beta chains came from one sample sequenced in a study of T cell responses to AZD1222 COVID-19 vaccine listed by TCRdb under 2021. The method behind the library was the immunoSEQ multiplex PCR assay. Imported from immuneACCESS, the table was reduced by TCRdb to in-frame sequences with V and J called. These copies leave out some clones; in studies compared against another copy, an unresolved V gene accounts for under half, and the cause of the remainder is not known. This sample comprises 100,000 to 150,000 clones, 90% of them detected only once. 6.9% of the sample comes from the top ten. In the paper's terms, the time point label means: baseline before first vaccination. The material sequenced was peripheral blood, taken on day 0 of AZD1222 vaccination. Source of these receptors: an adult in good health.

CDR3 nucleotide sequence: TGTGCCAGCAGTTACCTCCAGGGAAGTGAAAAACTGTTTTTT. As protein: CASSYLQGSEKLFF. The gene calls are TRBV6-6 and TRBJ1-4; TRBD1 might be the D (5 bases). Germline V gene lookup returns CDR1 MNHNY and CDR2 SVGAGI (reference sequence). This CDR3 contains 14 residues. V dropped 2 bases and J dropped 7 bases, with 11 bases sitting between them.

The rearrangement joins TRBV9 to TRBJ1-2; 7 bases fit TRBD1. Looked up from germline, CDR1 is SGDLS and CDR2 is YYNGEE. Trimming at V came to 0 bases and at J to 9 bases, leaving 5 bases not matched to a gene. The CDR3 runs 13 residues. CDR3 in DNA: TGTGCCAGCAGCGTAGAGGGACAGCTTAGCTACACCTTC. This gives the protein CASSVEGQLSYTF.

The chain carries TRBV24-1 and TRBJ1-2, with 8 bases lining up with TRBD1. This CDR3 comprises 13 residues. Trimming removed 4 bases from V and 8 bases from J; junction bases left unmatched: 5. Germline V gene sequence: CDR1 KGHDR, CDR2 SFDVKD. CDR3 DNA sequence: TGTGCCACCAGTGACGCGACAGGGGTAGGCTACACCTTC. It codes for CATSDATGVGYTF.

This clone was counted once. V is TRBV6-2 or TRBV6-3 and J is TRBJ2-1; TRBD2 matches 7 bases. CDR3 length: 16 amino acids. V trimming: 3 bases; J trimming: 7 bases; junction bases outside the gene matches: 12. Germline values: CDR1 MNHEY, CDR2 SVGEGT. This CDR3 is CASSYTPGLSSNEQFF. In DNA form, the CDR3 reads TGTGCCAGCAGTTATACGCCGGGACTATCCTCGAATGAGCAGTTCTTC.

The CDR3 nucleotides read TGTGCCAGCAGCGTAGGGTCCGGTAACACTGAAGCTTTCTTT. It encodes CASSVGSGNTEAFF. The gene calls are TRBV9 and TRBJ1-1, with D unclear. This CDR3 has 14 residues. Germline-derived CDR1 and CDR2 are SGDLS and YYNGEE. The germline V and J ends were trimmed by 0 bases and 2 bases, with 8 bases remaining between them.

V usage is TRBV11-3 and J usage is TRBJ2-3, with 11 nucleotides matching TRBD2. CDR3 length: 16 residues. V was pared by 5 bases and J by 0 bases, with 4 bases of the junction left unmatched. CDR1 is SGHNT, CDR2 YENEEA, per germline. CDR3 DNA: TGTGCCAGCAGCGCGGGGACTAGCGGTAGCACAGATACGCAGTATTTT. It yields the protein CASSAGTSGSTDTQYF.

The chain uses TRBV12-3 or TRBV12-4 and TRBJ1-1; D is unresolved. The V end lost 7 bases, the J end lost 6 bases, and 9 bases lay between the germline ends. The CDR3 has 11 residues. CDR3 protein: CASTLLAEAFF. The CDR3 nucleotides are TGTGCCAGCACCCTCTTAGCTGAAGCTTTCTTT.

The chain couples TRBV4-1 to TRBJ1-2; no definite D call. The CDR3 has 14 residues. Germline V gives CDR1 MGHRA, CDR2 YSYEKL. With 5 bases removed from V and 6 bases from J, the gap between germline ends came to 16 bases. The CDR3, as DNA: TGCGCCAGCAGCACGGAGTCGTCTAGAAATGGCTACACCTTC. It encodes CASSTESSRNGYTF.